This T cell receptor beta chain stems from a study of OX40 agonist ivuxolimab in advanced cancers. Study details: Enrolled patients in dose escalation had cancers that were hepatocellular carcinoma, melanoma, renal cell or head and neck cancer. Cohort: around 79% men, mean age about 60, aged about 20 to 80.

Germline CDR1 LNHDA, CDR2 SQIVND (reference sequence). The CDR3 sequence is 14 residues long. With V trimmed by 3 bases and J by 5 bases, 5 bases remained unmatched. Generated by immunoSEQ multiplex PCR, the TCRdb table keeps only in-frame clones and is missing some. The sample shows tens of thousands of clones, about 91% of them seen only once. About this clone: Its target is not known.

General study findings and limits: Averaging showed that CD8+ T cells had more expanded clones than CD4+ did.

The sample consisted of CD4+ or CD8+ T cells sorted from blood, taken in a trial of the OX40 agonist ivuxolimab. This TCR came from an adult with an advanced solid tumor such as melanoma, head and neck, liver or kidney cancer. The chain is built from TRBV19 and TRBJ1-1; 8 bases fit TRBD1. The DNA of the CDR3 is TGTGCCAGTAGTATGGCAGGGGGCAGAACTGAAGCTTTCTTT. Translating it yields CASSMAGGRTEAFF.